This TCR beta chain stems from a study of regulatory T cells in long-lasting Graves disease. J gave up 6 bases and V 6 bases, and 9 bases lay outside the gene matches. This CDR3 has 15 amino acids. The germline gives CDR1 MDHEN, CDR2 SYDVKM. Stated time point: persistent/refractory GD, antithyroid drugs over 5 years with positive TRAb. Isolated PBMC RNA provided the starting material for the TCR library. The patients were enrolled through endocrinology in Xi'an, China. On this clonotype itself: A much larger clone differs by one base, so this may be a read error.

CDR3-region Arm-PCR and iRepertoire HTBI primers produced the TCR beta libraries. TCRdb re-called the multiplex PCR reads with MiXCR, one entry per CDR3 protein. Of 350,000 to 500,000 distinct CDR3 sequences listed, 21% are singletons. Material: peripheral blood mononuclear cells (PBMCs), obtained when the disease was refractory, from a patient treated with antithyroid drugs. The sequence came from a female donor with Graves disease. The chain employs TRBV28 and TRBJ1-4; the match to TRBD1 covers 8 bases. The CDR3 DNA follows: TGTGCCAGCAGCTTGAGGGAGGACAGGGATGAAAAACTGTTTTTT. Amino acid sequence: CASSLREDRDEKLFF.